The 23 T cell receptor beta chains reported below all come from one sample, sequenced in a study of regulatory T cells in long-lasting Graves disease (dated by TCRdb to about 2021). Taken with the paper, the label for time point translates to: persistent/refractory GD, antithyroid drugs over 5 years with positive TRAb. For both TCR sequencing and RNA sequencing, RNA was extracted from PBMCs in TRIzol. Library preparation was by multiplex PCR. The listed sequencing device is Illumina HiSeq 4000. To build TCR beta libraries, CDR3 regions were amplified by Arm-PCR using iRepertoire HTBI primers. Through fastp at Q25 and MiXCR, TCRdb rebuilt clones from the public reads, retaining in-frame beta chains. One record per CDR3 amino acid sequence lists the most common genes and DNA. Across this sample there are approximately 400,000 distinct CDR3 sequences, with approximately 25% seen only once. Around 30% of the sample comes from the top ten.

The sequenced sample was peripheral blood mononuclear cells (PBMCs), obtained when the disease was refractory, from a patient treated with antithyroid drugs. These TCRs come from a woman between 35 and 50 years old with Graves disease. Donor details come from another sample of the same person, matched by shared clones.

This clonotype occurred a few times. V usage is TRBV18 and J usage is TRBJ2-4, with D hard to call. The V end lost 3 bases, the J end lost 1 base, and 7 bases lay between the germline ends. CDR1 is KGHSH, CDR2 LQKENI, per germline. This CDR3 comprises 14 residues. The CDR3 spells CASSPTFAKNIQYF. CDR3 coding DNA: TGTGCCAGCTCACCCACTTTCGCCAAAAACATTCAGTACTTC.

This clonotype was seen at least ten times. The chain's CDR3 is CASSSMNTEAFF. The CDR3 DNA is TGTGCCAGCAGCTCTATGAACACTGAAGCTTTCTTT. The genes are TRBV11-1 and TRBJ1-1; D is unclear. Trimming shortened V by 4 bases and J by 0 bases, and 3 bases separated the two germline ends. The CDR3 is 12 amino acids. Germline CDR1 reads SGHAT; CDR2 reads FQDESV (reference sequence).

In its sample, this clonotype was seen many times. V is TRBV28 and J is TRBJ1-4; maybe TRBD1 (5 bases). V lost 1 base and J 5 bases, leaving 8 bases between the germline ends. This CDR3 is 14 amino acids long. Germline V gene sequence: CDR1 MDHEN, CDR2 SYDVKM. The CDR3 loop reads CASSLSGGNEKLFF. CDR3 sequence (DNA): TGTGCCAGCAGTTTATCGGGGGGAAATGAAAAACTGTTTTTT.

There are a few counts of this clonotype. The rearrangement links TRBV20-1 to TRBJ2-5; 7 bases fit TRBD1. The CDR3 spans 12 residues. CDR1 DFQATT and CDR2 SNEGSKA come from the germline V gene (reference sequence). Trimming cost V 6 bases and J 4 bases; bases outside gene matches: 5. DNA of the CDR3: TGCAGTGCCCCAGGACAGGTAGAGACCCAGTACTTC. It encodes CSAPGQVETQYF.

This clonotype was detected a few times. J is TRBJ2-2 and V is TRBV6-2 or TRBV6-3; 10 bases match TRBD1. The CDR3 runs 21 residues. Losses at the gene ends were 7 bases for V and 6 bases for J; bases not matched to a gene: 26. Germline V CDR1 and CDR2: MNHEY, SVGEGT. The CDR3 here is CASTREGRGLDRGLFAGELFF. The CDR3 nucleotides are TGTGCCAGCACCAGAGAAGGTCGGGGTTTGGACAGGGGGTTGTTCGCCGGGGAGCTGTTTTTT.

The chain joins TRBV6-1 to TRBJ2-7; D is perhaps TRBD2 (6 bases). V gave up 3 bases and J gave up 2 bases, with 11 bases separating them. The CDR3 has 14 amino acids. Germline assignment: CDR1 MNHNS and CDR2 SASEGT. The CDR3 nucleotides are TGTGCCAGCAGTGACAGCGGGCGAACCTACGAGCAGTACTTC. Translation gives CASSDSGRTYEQYF.

The V call is TRBV7-9, the J call TRBJ2-5; D gene unclear. The V end lost 2 bases, the J end lost 2 bases, and 6 bases lay between the germline ends. The germline V gene encodes CDR1 SEHNR and CDR2 FQNEAQ (reference sequence). The CDR3 is made up of 13 amino acids. The CDR3 coding sequence is TGTGCCAGCAGCTTACGAAAGCAAGAGACCCAGTACTTC. Amino acid sequence: CASSLRKQETQYF.

V is TRBV12-3 or TRBV12-4 and J is TRBJ2-7, with D possibly being TRBD2 (6 bases). The CDR3 length is 13 residues. Trimming cost V 4 bases and J 2 bases, with 9 bases left between them. CDR3 sequence reads: CASSWSSAYEQYF. The DNA of the CDR3 is TGTGCCAGCAGTTGGTCTAGCGCCTACGAGCAGTACTTC.

The chain employs TRBV3-1 and TRBJ1-1; D remains unclear. Trimming stripped 5 bases from V and 1 base from J, with 17 bases between. CDR1 is LGHDT, CDR2 YNNKEL, per germline (reference sequence). The length of the CDR3 is 16 residues. The CDR3 DNA follows: TGTGCCAGCAGCGGAGGAGTATGGGAAACGAACACTGAAGCTTTCTTT. Its protein is CASSGGVWETNTEAFF.

This clonotype was recorded at least ten times. The V and J genes are TRBV28 and TRBJ2-2; D possibly corresponds to TRBD2 (5 bases). The V end lost 6 bases, the J end lost 5 bases, and 16 bases lay between the germline ends. CDR1 and CDR2 from the germline V gene are MDHEN and SYDVKM. The CDR3 consists of 15 residues. CDR3 DNA sequence: TGTGCCAGCAGGCCCCCGGTCGCGGGTACCGGGGAGCTGTTTTTT. It is translated as CASRPPVAGTGELFF.

In its sample, this clonotype was seen a few times. The J gene is TRBJ1-6, the V gene TRBV7-8, with D tentatively TRBD1 (6 bases). This CDR3 has 15 amino acids. Germline CDR1 and CDR2: SGHVS and FQNEAQ. V lost 1 base and J lost 9, with 13 bases in between. CDR3 coding DNA: TGTGCCAGCAGCTTAGGAGGGCAGGGGCGTTCACCCCTCCACTTT. Encoded protein: CASSLGGQGRSPLHF.

There are many counts of this clonotype. In nucleotides, the CDR3 is TGTGCCAGCAGCTCAATGGGACAGATCAATGAAAAACTGTTTTTT. This encodes CASSSMGQINEKLFF. V usage is TRBV11-2 and J usage is TRBJ1-4; 7 bases are a match to TRBD1. There are 15 residues in the CDR3. CDR1 SGHAT and CDR2 FQNNGV come from the germline V gene. The V gene end was trimmed by 4 bases and the J gene end by 5 bases; junction bases not matched to a gene: 7. Supplemented by reference TRBV11-2 and TRBJ1-4, the full variable domain reads EAGVAQSPRYKIIEKRQSVAFWCNPISGHATLYWYQQILGQGPKLLIQFQNNGVVDDSQLPKDRFSAERLKGVDSTLKIQPAKLEDSAVYLCASSSMGQINEKLFFGSGTQLSVL.

This clonotype was found many times. The rearrangement joins TRBV6-1 to TRBJ2-7; TRBD1 matches 7 bases. Unmatched junction bases numbered 3, after V lost 5 bases and J lost 2 bases. The germline V gene has CDR1 MNHNS and CDR2 SASEGT. This CDR3 is 13 amino acids long. The CDR3 nucleotides read TGTGCCAGCAGTACAGGGGAAACCTACGAGCAGTACTTC. Residues: CASSTGETYEQYF.

Turning to this clonotype: At one of its ends the junction is not consistent with the germline gene, which may arise from a read error. The V and J genes are TRBV19 and TRBJ1-2; weak D call: TRBD1 (5 bases). The germline V gene encodes CDR1 LNHDA and CDR2 SQIVND (reference sequence). This CDR3 comprises 14 residues. As DNA, the CDR3 is TGTGCCAGTAGCCGGGACCGAGTTAACTATGGCTACATCTTC. Translated: CASSRDRVNYGYIF. Based on the CDR3 plus reference TRBV19 and TRBJ1-2, the full variable domain is DGGITQSPKYLFRKEGQNVTLSCEQNLNHDAMYWYRQDPGQGLRLIYYSQIVNDFQKGDIAEGYSVSREKKESFPLTVTSAQKNPTAFYLCASSRDRVNYGYIFGSGTRLTVV.

In regard to this clonotype: A much more abundant neighbour one base away suggests this may be a read error. The rearrangement links TRBV12-3 or TRBV12-4 to TRBJ2-2; D might be TRBD1 (6 bases). The CDR3 runs to 14 residues. The CDR3 region has the DNA TGTACCAGCAGGAGACAGGCTTACACCGGGGAGCTGTTTTTT. Its protein product is CTSRRQAYTGELFF.

At least ten counts were recorded for this clonotype. V is TRBV2 and J is TRBJ1-5, with TRBD1 as a possible D gene (5 bases). The CDR3 consists of 15 residues. Trimming took 6 bases from V and 4 from J, leaving 16 bases between them. CDR1 and CDR2 from the germline V gene are SNHLY and FYNNEI. For the CDR3, the DNA is TGTGCCAGCAGGGCCTGGGACGGAACAAATCAGCCCCAGCATTTT. This encodes CASRAWDGTNQPQHF.

This clonotype was recorded at least ten times. This chain links TRBV12-3 or TRBV12-4 with TRBJ1-5; no reliable D call. The CDR3 length is 14 residues. Trimming stripped 1 base from V and 6 bases from J, with 10 bases between. The CDR3: CASSLEEVGQPQHF. In DNA form, the CDR3 reads TGTGCCAGCAGTTTAGAGGAGGTGGGTCAGCCCCAGCATTTT.

This clonotype was seen a handful of times. The chain uses TRBV10-2 and TRBJ1-6; D ambiguous. Deletions cut 6 bases from V and 7 bases from J, with 7 bases between. The CDR3 contains 12 residues. The germline gives CDR1 WSHSY, CDR2 SAAADI. The CDR3: CASSPVNSPLHF. Here the CDR3 DNA reads TGCGCCAGCAGCCCCGTCAATTCACCCCTCCACTTT.

CDR3 sequence: CASSLNPPGANEKLFF. The DNA for the CDR3 is TGTGCCAGCAGCTTAAACCCTCCCGGGGCTAATGAAAAACTGTTTTTT. The chain recombines TRBV7-3 with TRBJ1-4; D is undetermined. CDR1 is SGHTA and CDR2 is FQGTGA in the germline V gene. The V end lost 1 base, the J end lost 3 bases, and 12 bases lay between the germline ends. The CDR3 extends over 16 amino acids. Full variable domain (rest looked up from reference TRBV7-3 and TRBJ1-4): GAGVSQTPSNKVTEKGKYVELRCDPISGHTALYWYRQSLGQGPEFLIYFQGTGAADDSGLPNDRFFAVRPEGSVSTLKIQRTERGDSAVYLCASSLNPPGANEKLFFGSGTQLSVL.

The genes are TRBV5-1 and TRBJ2-5; D unresolved. Trimming pared 2 bases from V and 2 bases from J, leaving 13 bases between. Germline CDR1 reads SGHRS; CDR2 reads YFSETQ. The CDR3 sequence is 15 residues long. CDR3: CASSFQSRQQETQYF. DNA for the CDR3: TGCGCCAGCAGCTTCCAGTCTCGGCAACAAGAGACCCAGTACTTC.

The chain recombines TRBV7-9 with TRBJ2-4, with a weak D call TRBD2 (6 bases). The CDR3 runs to 21 residues. The V gene lost 2 bases and the J gene lost 0 bases, with 26 bases spanning the gap. The germline V gene has CDR1 SEHNR and CDR2 FQNEAQ (reference sequence). DNA of the CDR3: TGTGCCAGCAGCTTATGGGCCTTGAGAGCTCCGGGGGAAAAAGCCAAAAACATTCAGTACTTC. Protein: CASSLWALRAPGEKAKNIQYF. The full variable domain, in which reference TRBV7-9 and TRBJ2-4 provide the parts outside the CDR3, is DTGVSQNPRHKITKRGQNVTFRCDPISEHNRLYWYRQTLGQGPEFLTYFQNEAQLEKSRLLSDRFSAERPKGSFSTLEIQRTEQGDSAMYLCASSLWALRAPGEKAKNIQYFGAGTRLSVL.

On this clonotype: Being one base from a much bigger clone, this may be a read error. The chain is built from TRBV11-2 and TRBJ2-7; D is undetermined. The V gene lost 5 bases and the J gene lost 6 bases, with 23 bases spanning the gap. The germline CDR1 and CDR2 sequences are SGHAT and FQNNGV. The CDR3 runs to 16 residues. This chain's CDR3 is CASSPNTHHQTAEQYF. CDR3 coding DNA: TGTGCCAGCAGCCCCAACACCCACCACCAAACCGCCGAGCAGTACTTC.

This clonotype has at least ten counts. This chain links TRBV13 with TRBJ2-2, with D unclear. The CDR3 spans 13 residues. In germline, CDR1 is PRHDT, CDR2 FYEKMQ (reference sequence). Deletions cut 5 bases from V and 2 bases from J, with 6 bases between. The CDR3 region is CASSDLNTGELFF. In DNA form, the CDR3 reads TGTGCCAGCAGCGACCTAAACACCGGGGAGCTGTTTTTT.